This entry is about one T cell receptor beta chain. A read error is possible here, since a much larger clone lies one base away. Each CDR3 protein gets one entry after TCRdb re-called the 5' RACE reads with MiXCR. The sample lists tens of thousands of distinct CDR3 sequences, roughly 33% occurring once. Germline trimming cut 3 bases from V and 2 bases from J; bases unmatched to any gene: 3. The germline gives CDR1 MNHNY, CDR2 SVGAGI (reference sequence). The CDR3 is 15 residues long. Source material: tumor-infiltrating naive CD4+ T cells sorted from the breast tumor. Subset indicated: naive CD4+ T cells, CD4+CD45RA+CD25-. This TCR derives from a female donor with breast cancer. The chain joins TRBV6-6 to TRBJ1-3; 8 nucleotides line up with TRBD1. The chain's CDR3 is CASSYIRGPGNTIYF. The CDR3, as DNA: TGTGCCAGCAGTTATATCAGGGGGCCTGGAAACACCATATATTTT.